This T cell receptor (beta chain) was recorded in a study of T cell responses to AZD1222 COVID-19 vaccine. Profiled with immunoSEQ multiplex PCR; TCRdb holds only in-frame clones, not every one. This sample carries about 90,000 clones, almost 90% of them seen once, and the ten largest clones take 10%. Note on this clone: Its antigen is as yet unknown.

The V and J ends lost 0 bases and 2 bases respectively, with 6 bases between them. The germline gives CDR1 SGHDT, CDR2 YYEEEE. The CDR3 runs 13 residues. Whole-study findings and limits: Nearly half of spike-specific TCRs reportedly target unmutated variant regions.

The chain employs TRBV5-6 and TRBJ2-7, with unresolved D. The clonotype was recovered from an adult in good health. Sequenced here: peripheral blood, sampled on day 0 of MenACWY control vaccination. CDR3 coding DNA: TGTGCCAGCAGCTTGGCTCTTGCCTACGAGCAGTACTTC. Amino acids: CASSLALAYEQYF. Based on the CDR3 plus reference TRBV5-6 and TRBJ2-7, the full variable domain is DAGVTQSPTHLIKTRGQQVTLRCSPKSGHDTVSWYQQALGQGPQFIFQYYEEEERQRGNFPDRFSGHQFPNYSSELNVNALLLGDSALYLCASSLALAYEQYFGPGTRLTVT.